These 18 T cell receptor beta chains were all obtained from the same sample, sequenced in a study of cytomegalovirus exposure and HLA in healthy donors. The PCR contained 60 Vbeta and 13 Jbeta primers. Profiling relied on immunoSEQ multiplex PCR, and the TCRdb table lists in-frame clones only, not all of them. Of about 160,000 clones listed, 80% to 85% are singletons. Sequenced: PBMCs. Receptors were obtained from a girl aged 2 to 9 in good health and CMV-seropositive.

The chain combines TRBV15 with TRBJ2-7; possibly TRBD1 for D (5 bases). The CDR3 extends over 16 amino acids. With 1 base removed from V and 3 bases from J, the gap between germline ends came to 16 bases. CDR1 LNHNV and CDR2 YYDKDF come from the germline V gene (reference sequence). The CDR3 loop reads CATSRVRTTFYYEQYF. CDR3 DNA sequence: TGTGCCACCAGCAGAGTTAGGACAACTTTCTACTACGAGCAGTACTTC.

This chain connects TRBV5-6 to TRBJ1-2; D is unclear. Trimming pared 4 bases from V and 2 bases from J, leaving 9 bases between. CDR3 length: 13 amino acids. CDR1 is SGHDT, CDR2 YYEEEE, per germline. CDR3 DNA sequence: TGTGCCAGCAGCCCGCGCCGGAACTATGGCTACACCTTC. Translation gives CASSPRRNYGYTF.

The chain recombines TRBV5-1 with TRBJ2-5, with unresolved D. V was clipped by 0 bases and J by 7 bases, with 13 bases between them. Germline CDR1 SGHRS, CDR2 YFSETQ. The CDR3 consists of 14 residues. CDR3 nucleotide sequence: TGCGCCAGCAGCTTGGAAGCTAGTATAGCGACCCAGTACTTC. As protein: CASSLEASIATQYF.

The V call is TRBV5-4, the J call TRBJ2-3; the D gene is possibly TRBD2 (6 bases). V was shortened by 1 base and J by 10 bases, with 13 bases between the two germline ends. CDR1 is SGHNT, CDR2 YYREEE, per germline (reference sequence). The CDR3 is 13 amino acids. The CDR3 DNA follows: TGTGCCAGCAGCTTGCTCAGGGAGGATCCGCAGTATTTT. As protein: CASSLLREDPQYF.

This rearrangement joins TRBV6-5 to TRBJ1-2; no firm D call. The CDR3 runs to 13 residues. Germline lookup yields CDR1 MNHEY and CDR2 SVGAGI. The ends were cut back, 3 bases at V and 5 bases at J, with 10 bases in the middle. This CDR3 reads CASSYTQMYGYTF. CDR3 nucleotide sequence: TGTGCCAGCAGTTATACACAGATGTATGGCTACACCTTC.

This clone was recorded a few times. This rearrangement joins TRBV4-1 to TRBJ1-1, with 7 bases matching TRBD1. CDR1 MGHRA and CDR2 YSYEKL come from the germline V gene. This CDR3 contains 15 residues. After removal of 0 bases from V and 1 base from J, the junction contained 2 bases not matched to a gene. This CDR3 reads CASSQDRGANTEAFF. CDR3 coding DNA: TGCGCCAGCAGCCAAGACAGGGGGGCGAACACTGAAGCTTTCTTT.

The genes are TRBV6-5 and TRBJ1-2; TRBD1 aligns across 9 bases. The CDR3 totals 15 residues. V shed 2 bases, J shed 6 bases, and the junction held 7 bases outside the gene matches. Germline CDR1 reads MNHEY; CDR2 reads SVGAGI. CDR3 nucleotides: TGTGCCAGCAGTTACGCCGGGACAGGGTTGCATGGCTACACCTTC. This encodes CASSYAGTGLHGYTF.

This chain uses TRBV7-8 with TRBJ2-1; TRBD2 matches at 15 bases. In germline, CDR1 is SGHVS, CDR2 FQNEAQ. This CDR3 spans 22 amino acids. Germline trimming cut 1 base from V and 6 bases from J; bases unmatched to any gene: 19. The CDR3, as DNA: TGTGCCAGCAGCTTAGGCCGTCTTCCGGGACTAGCGGGAGGAAGCGTGGGCAATGAGCAGTTCTTC. Its protein product is CASSLGRLPGLAGGSVGNEQFF.

J is TRBJ2-4 and V is TRBV29-1, with TRBD2 matching over 7 bases. Germline CDR1 SQVTM, CDR2 ANQGSEA. The CDR3 is made up of 15 amino acids. After removal of 3 bases from V and 2 bases from J, the junction contained 7 bases not matched to a gene. CDR3 DNA: TGCAGCGTTGACCGCGGGAGCTCGTCCAAAAACATTCAGTACTTC. Protein: CSVDRGSSSKNIQYF.

The chain has TRBV11-2 and TRBJ1-1; no firm D call. Trimming stripped 1 base from V and 0 bases from J, with 3 bases between. This CDR3 is 13 amino acids long. Germline-derived CDR1 and CDR2 are SGHAT and FQNNGV. Here the CDR3 reads CASSLAMNTEAFF. CDR3 sequence (DNA): TGTGCCAGCAGCTTAGCCATGAACACTGAAGCTTTCTTT.

The gene calls are TRBV14 and TRBJ2-1; 7 bases agree with TRBD2. V gave up 3 bases and J gave up 15 bases; unmatched junction bases: 11. This CDR3 spans 13 amino acids. Germline V gene data show CDR1 as SGHDN and CDR2 as FVKESK. CDR3 amino acids: CASSHRASGSRFF. CDR3 in DNA: TGTGCCAGCAGCCACCGGGCTAGCGGAAGCAGGTTCTTC.

The genes are TRBV9 and TRBJ2-5; a weak D match, TRBD1 (6 bases). Trimming cost V 4 bases and J 2 bases, with 12 bases left between them. CDR3 length equals 14 residues. Germline V gene lookup returns CDR1 SGDLS and CDR2 YYNGEE. The CDR3 loop is CASSPGVRQETQYF. As DNA, the CDR3 is TGTGCCAGCAGCCCAGGGGTGAGGCAAGAGACCCAGTACTTC.

The chain employs TRBV5-6 and TRBJ1-5; 8 bases align to TRBD1. V trimming: 0 bases; J trimming: 2 bases; junction bases outside the gene matches: 1. CDR1 and CDR2 from the germline V gene are SGHDT and YYEEEE. The CDR3 is 15 residues long. The CDR3 sequence is CASSLGRGRNQPQHF. CDR3 nucleotide sequence: TGTGCCAGCAGCTTGGGCAGGGGGCGCAATCAGCCCCAGCATTTT.

In this sample, this clone turned up a few times. V is TRBV30 and J is TRBJ1-4, with D unresolved. The CDR3 consists of 13 residues. V was trimmed by 7 bases and J by 0 bases, leaving 9 bases between them. CDR1 and CDR2 (germline): GTSNPN, SVGIG (reference sequence). CDR3 in amino acids: CASVSATNEKLFF. As DNA, the CDR3 is TGTGCCTCCGTCTCGGCAACTAATGAAAAACTGTTTTTT.

This clone was seen a single time. The gene calls are TRBV11-2 and TRBJ1-4; TRBD1 aligns across 10 bases. CDR3 length equals 17 residues. J gave up 5 bases and V 5 bases, and 11 bases lay outside the gene matches. Germline V CDR1 and CDR2: SGHAT, FQNNGV. CDR3 sequence: CASSPTGGLFLNEKLFF. CDR3 bases: TGTGCCAGCAGCCCGACAGGGGGCCTATTCTTGAATGAAAAACTGTTTTTT.

J is TRBJ1-4 and V is TRBV9; 8 nucleotides match TRBD1. Trimming removed 4 bases from V and 7 bases from J; junction bases left unmatched: 9. Germline CDR1 reads SGDLS; CDR2 reads YYNGEE. The CDR3 totals 15 residues. The CDR3 reads CASSPRTGQGEKLFF. The CDR3 coding sequence is TGTGCCAGCAGCCCCCGGACAGGGCAAGGTGAAAAACTGTTTTTT. Using reference TRBV9 and TRBJ1-4 for the parts outside the CDR3, the full variable domain is DSGVTQTPKHLITATGQRVTLRCSPRSGDLSVYWYQQSLDQGLQFLIQYYNGEERAKGNILERFSAQQFPDLHSELNLSSLELGDSALYFCASSPRTGQGEKLFFGSGTQLSVL.

The rearrangement uses TRBV19 and TRBJ1-4; 7 positions agree with TRBD1. The germline V gene has CDR1 LNHDA and CDR2 SQIVND (reference sequence). V was pared by 5 bases and J by 7 bases, with 7 bases of the junction left unmatched. The CDR3 loop spans 14 amino acids. CDR3 DNA sequence: TGTGCCAGTAGTCCGACAGGGCGTGGTGAAAAACTGTTTTTT. Amino acids: CASSPTGRGEKLFF.

This clone was observed a single time. The rearrangement joins TRBV9 to TRBJ2-3, with TRBD1 as a possible D gene (6 bases). V was clipped by 2 bases and J by 3 bases, with 16 bases between them. Germline V gene sequence: CDR1 SGDLS, CDR2 YYNGEE. The CDR3 is 16 amino acids. CDR3 nucleotides: TGTGCCAGCAGCGTCCTCGGGAACAGGGCGACAGATACGCAGTATTTT. Translated, it gives CASSVLGNRATDTQYF.